This T cell receptor (beta chain) was recorded in a study of blood T cell repertoires in COVID-19. For the study at large: Acute and convalescent COVID-19 specimens originated in the United States, Italy and Spain. The cDNA or gDNA used as material had been derived from T cells, B-cell-depleted T cells, or PBMCs.

Germline V CDR1 and CDR2: LGHDT, YNNKEL (reference sequence). V was shortened by 6 bases and J by 10 bases, with 13 bases between the two germline ends. The CDR3 has 13 amino acids. Source study methods: Estimation of nucleated cell counts relied on the amplification of reference gene primers. Data came from immunoSEQ multiplex PCR; TCRdb stores just in-frame clones and leaves some out. For V, J and clone size, that table is used; D and trimming come from the DNA. This table holds approximately 61,000 clones, more than 75% found once. The chain has TRBV3-1 (or the pseudogene TRBV3-2) and TRBJ1-6; TRBD1 might be the D (5 bases). This receptor was taken from a human donor in a cohort sampled during active COVID-19. The material sequenced was peripheral blood. The CDR3 sequence is CASSRQGGSPLHF. In DNA, the CDR3 is TGTGCCAGCAGTCGGCAGGGAGGATCACCCCTCCACTTT.